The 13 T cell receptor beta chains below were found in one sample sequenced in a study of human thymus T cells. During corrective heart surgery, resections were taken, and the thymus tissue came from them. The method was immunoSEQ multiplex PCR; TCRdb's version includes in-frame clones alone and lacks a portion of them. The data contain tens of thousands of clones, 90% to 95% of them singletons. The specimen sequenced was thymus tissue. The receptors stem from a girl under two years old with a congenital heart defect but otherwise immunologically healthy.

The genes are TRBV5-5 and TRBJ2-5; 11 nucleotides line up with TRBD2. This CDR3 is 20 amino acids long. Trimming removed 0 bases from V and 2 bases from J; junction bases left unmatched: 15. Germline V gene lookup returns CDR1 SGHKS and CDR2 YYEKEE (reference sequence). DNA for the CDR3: TGTGCCAGCAGCTTGGCTGGGGCGCTTCTAGCGGGAGGTGGACAAGAGACCCAGTACTTC. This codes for CASSLAGALLAGGGQETQYF.

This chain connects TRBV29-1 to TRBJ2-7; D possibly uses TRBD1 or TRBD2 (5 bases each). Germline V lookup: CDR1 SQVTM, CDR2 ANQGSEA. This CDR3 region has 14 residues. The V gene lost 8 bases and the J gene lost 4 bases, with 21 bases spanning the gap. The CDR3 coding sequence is TGCAGCTCGGGGCCCAGCCAAGGGTCTTACGAGCAGTACTTC. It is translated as CSSGPSQGSYEQYF.

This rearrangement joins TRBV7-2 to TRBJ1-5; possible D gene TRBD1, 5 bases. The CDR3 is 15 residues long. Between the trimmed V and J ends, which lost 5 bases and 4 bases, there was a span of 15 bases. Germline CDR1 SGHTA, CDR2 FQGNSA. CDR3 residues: CASSPKGSGNQPQHF. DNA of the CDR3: TGTGCCAGCAGCCCTAAGGGGTCAGGGAATCAGCCCCAGCATTTT. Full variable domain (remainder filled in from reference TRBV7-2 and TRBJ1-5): GAGVSQSPSNKVTEKGKDVELRCDPISGHTALYWYRQSLGQGLEFLIYFQGNSAPDKSGLPSDRFSAERTGGSVSTLTIQRTQQEDSAVYLCASSPKGSGNQPQHFGDGTRLSIL.

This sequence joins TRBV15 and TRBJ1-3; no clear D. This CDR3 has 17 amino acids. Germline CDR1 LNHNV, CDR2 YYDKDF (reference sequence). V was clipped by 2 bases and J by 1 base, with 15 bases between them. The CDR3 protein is CATSRLKAEYSGNTIYF. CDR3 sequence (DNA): TGTGCCACCAGCAGATTGAAGGCGGAATATTCTGGAAACACCATATATTTT.

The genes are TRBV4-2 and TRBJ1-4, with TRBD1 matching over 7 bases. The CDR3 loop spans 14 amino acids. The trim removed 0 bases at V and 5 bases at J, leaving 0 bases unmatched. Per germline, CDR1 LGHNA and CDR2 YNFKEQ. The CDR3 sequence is CASSQDRGNEKLFF. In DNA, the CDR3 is TGTGCCAGCAGCCAAGACAGGGGGAATGAAAAACTGTTTTTT.

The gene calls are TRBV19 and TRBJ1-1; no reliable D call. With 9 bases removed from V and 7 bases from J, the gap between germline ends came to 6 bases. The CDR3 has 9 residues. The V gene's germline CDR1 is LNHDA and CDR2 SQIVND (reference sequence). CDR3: CARDGEAFF. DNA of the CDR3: TGTGCCAGGGACGGTGAAGCTTTCTTT.

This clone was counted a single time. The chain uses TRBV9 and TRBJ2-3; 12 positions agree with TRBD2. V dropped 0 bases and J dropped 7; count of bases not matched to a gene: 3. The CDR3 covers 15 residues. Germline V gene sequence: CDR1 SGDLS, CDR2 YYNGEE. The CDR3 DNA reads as TGTGCCAGCAGCGTAGTTGGACTAGCGGGGAATACGCAGTATTTT. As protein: CASSVVGLAGNTQYF.

The chain's CDR3 is CASSQDRYRAELASYEQYF. In DNA, the CDR3 is TGCGCCAGCAGCCAAGATCGGTACAGGGCCGAACTAGCGTCCTACGAGCAGTACTTC. The chain combines TRBV4-3 with TRBJ2-7, with a weak D call TRBD2 (7 bases). This CDR3 region has 19 residues. CDR1 LGHNA and CDR2 YSLEER come from the germline V gene. V lost 0 bases and J 1 base, leaving 22 bases between the germline ends.

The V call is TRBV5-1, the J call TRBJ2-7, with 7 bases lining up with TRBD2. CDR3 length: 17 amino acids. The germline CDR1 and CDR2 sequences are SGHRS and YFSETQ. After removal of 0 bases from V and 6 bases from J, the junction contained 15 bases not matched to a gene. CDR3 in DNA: TGCGCCAGCAGCTTGGCCTCAGCGGGACCCATCTCTAGCGAGCAGTACTTC. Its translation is CASSLASAGPISSEQYF.

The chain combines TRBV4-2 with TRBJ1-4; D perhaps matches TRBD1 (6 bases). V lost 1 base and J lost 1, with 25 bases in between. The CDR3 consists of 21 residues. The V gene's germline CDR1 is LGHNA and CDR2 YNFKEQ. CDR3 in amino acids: CASSQVEGWGASWRTNEKLFF. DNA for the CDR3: TGTGCCAGCAGCCAAGTCGAGGGCTGGGGGGCCTCCTGGAGAACTAATGAAAAACTGTTTTTT.

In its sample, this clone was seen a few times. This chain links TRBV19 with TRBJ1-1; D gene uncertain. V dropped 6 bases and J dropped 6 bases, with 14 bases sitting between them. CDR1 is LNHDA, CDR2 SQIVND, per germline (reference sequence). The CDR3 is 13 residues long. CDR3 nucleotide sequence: TGTGCCAGTAGGAGCTTGCGGCGGGCTGAAGCTTTCTTT. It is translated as CASRSLRRAEAFF.

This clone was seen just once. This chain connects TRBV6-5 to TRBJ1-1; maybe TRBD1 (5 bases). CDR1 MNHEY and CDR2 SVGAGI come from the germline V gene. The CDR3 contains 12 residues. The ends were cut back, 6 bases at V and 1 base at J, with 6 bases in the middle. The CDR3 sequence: CASRGGNTEAFF. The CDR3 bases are TGTGCCAGCAGGGGGGGGAACACTGAAGCTTTCTTT.

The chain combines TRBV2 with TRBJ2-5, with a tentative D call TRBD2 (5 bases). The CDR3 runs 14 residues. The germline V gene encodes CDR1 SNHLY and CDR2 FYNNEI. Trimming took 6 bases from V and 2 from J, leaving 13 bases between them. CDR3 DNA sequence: TGTGCCAGCAGCTACCGCAGGAGGCAAGAGACCCAGTACTTC. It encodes CASSYRRRQETQYF. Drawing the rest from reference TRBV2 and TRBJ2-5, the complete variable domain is EPEVTQTPSHQVTQMGQEVILRCVPISNHLYFYWYRQILGQKVEFLVSFYNNEISEKSEIFDDQFSVERPDGSNFTLKIRSTKLEDSAMYFCASSYRRRQETQYFGPGTRLLVL.